This T cell receptor (beta chain) derives from a study of shared clonotypes between healthy human individuals. General study points: Sorted-subset sequencing, rarefaction showed, was incomplete despite large depth. Depth of sequencing was expected to influence donor clonotype sharing.

Germline trimming cut 0 bases from V and 4 bases from J; bases unmatched to any gene: 16. The germline V gene has CDR1 MGHRA and CDR2 YSYEKL. This CDR3 is 20 amino acids long. The donor population consisted of healthy HIV-negative adults with no recent acute infections or vaccinations. In replicate PCRs of sorted subsets, approximately 210 ng DNA, tens of thousands of T cell genomes, was used. Produced via immunoSEQ multiplex PCR; TCRdb's table is partial and in-frame only. This table has 95,000 to 120,000 clones, 68% appearing once. In its sample, this clone was seen a few times. The antigen is unknown.

This TCR came from a woman aged 25 to 45 in good health. The sequencing input was memory CD8+ T cells sorted from blood. Indicated subset: CD45RO+ cells pooled with CCR7-negative TemRA cells. The chain couples TRBV4-1 to TRBJ1-5, with 9 bases that match TRBD1. CDR3 region: CASSQDPRQGVLARNQPQHF. CDR3 in DNA: TGCGCCAGCAGCCAAGATCCGAGACAGGGGGTGTTAGCGAGAAATCAGCCCCAGCATTTT.